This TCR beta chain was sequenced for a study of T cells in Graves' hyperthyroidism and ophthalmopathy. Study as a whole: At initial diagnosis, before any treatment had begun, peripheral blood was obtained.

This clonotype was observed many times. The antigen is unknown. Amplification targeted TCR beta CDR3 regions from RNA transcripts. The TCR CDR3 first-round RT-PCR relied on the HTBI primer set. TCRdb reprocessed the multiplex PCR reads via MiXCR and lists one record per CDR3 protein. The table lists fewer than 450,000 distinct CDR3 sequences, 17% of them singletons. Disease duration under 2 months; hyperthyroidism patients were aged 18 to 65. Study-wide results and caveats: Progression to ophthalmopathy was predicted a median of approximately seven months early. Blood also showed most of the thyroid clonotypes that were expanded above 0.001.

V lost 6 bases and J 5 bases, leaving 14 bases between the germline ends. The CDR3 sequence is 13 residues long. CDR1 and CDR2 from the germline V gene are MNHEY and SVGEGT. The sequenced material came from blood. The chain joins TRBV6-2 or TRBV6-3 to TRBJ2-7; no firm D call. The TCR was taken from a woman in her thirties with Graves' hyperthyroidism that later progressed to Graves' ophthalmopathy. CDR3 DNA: TGTGCCAGCAGGAGCCTCGGTGAGGACGAGCAGTACTTC. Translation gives CASRSLGEDEQYF.